This T cell receptor (beta chain) came from a study of blood T cell repertoires in COVID-19 (dated by TCRdb to between 2020 and 2021). A note on the overall study: The collaborator samples originated in the United States, Italy and Spain and spanned the acute and convalescent phases of COVID-19. A freely available public database, intended as a resource for researchers studying the immune response to SARS-CoV-2, is where the repertoires were released. The prospective study material was composed of cDNA or gDNA derived from T cells, B-cell-depleted T cells, or PBMCs. Nearly every sample came with metadata listing a de-identified subject ID, COVID-19 status, age in years and sex. Where HLA class I and class II types were available, the types were taken from metadata supplied by the sample provider, not from assay-based typing. Samples came from the ongoing ImmuneRACE study (first 160 participants) plus 1,254 subjects from 6 global collaborators. The dataset comprised deeply sampled blood TCRbeta repertoires from subjects exposed to, actively infected with, or recovered from COVID-19.

The study at large found these results: The amount of clinical and demographic metadata varied by source and participant and was provided uncurated.

The immunoSEQ Assay, a bias-controlled multiplex PCR, was used to amplify TCRbeta CDR3 regions from genomic DNA. The study's processing was this. The number of nucleated cells in each sample was estimated from the amplification of reference gene primers within the assay. To quantify the absolute abundance of each unique TCRbeta CDR3 rearrangement, sequence reads were collapsed and filtered. Productive Simpson clonality was computed per sample as the square root of Simpson's diversity index over productive rearrangements. This is the immuneACCESS table as TCRdb keeps it, with only in-frame sequences that have V and J called. A part of the clones is gone; compared with another copy, unresolved V genes explain less than half, and the rest is unexplained. The D gene and trimming were derived from the DNA, and the V and J assignments and clone size from that table. The sample table lists approximately 190,000 clones, about 81% of them with a count of one. Jointly, the top ten make up around 7.8% of the sample.

V trim: 6 bases; J trim: 0 bases; unmatched bases: 10. The germline V gene (reference sequence) gives CDR1 as MNHEY and CDR2 as SMNVEV. There are 16 amino acids in the CDR3, from cysteine to phenylalanine inclusive. The kept DNA is CDR3 alone, 48 bases in frame from the first base. With regard to this clone: Which antigen it targets is not known. Per-base qualities were not stored, and no clone one base away is much larger.

In Seattle, one collaborating source enrolled patients while the infection was active and tracked those patients longitudinally over the course of disease. Whole blood was collected in K2EDTA tubes by collaborating institutions according to the institutions' own protocols. For TCRbeta analysis, collaborators shipped samples in one of three forms: frozen whole blood, isolated PBMCs, or DNA extracted from either of those sample types. The sequenced sample consisted of peripheral blood. The rearrangement joined TRBV27 to TRBJ2-7, with 8 bases aligning to TRBD1. The sequence came from a woman aged 60-70 years with COVID-19, enrolled during active disease. The nucleotide sequence is TGTGCCAGCAGGGGAAACAGGGGGTCTGCCTCCTACGAGCAGTACTTC. Its product reads: CASRGNRGSASYEQYF.